Listed below are T cell receptor beta chains from one sample, sequenced in a study of CD8+CD57+ T cells in acquired aplastic anemia. TCRdb used MiXCR to reprocess the reads, holding one entry per CDR3 protein. Found here are about 180,000 distinct CDR3 sequences, about 44% of them singletons; the top ten hold 10% to 15%. Sequencing was carried out using sorted CD4+, CD8+, or CD8+CD57+ T cells (not recorded which) from PBMCs. These receptors were collected from a human donor with aplastic anemia. The CDR3 runs from the conserved cysteine through the conserved F or W. The D gene is left open where the match is weak. Expanded clones get a size class; other rows say once, few or many, or leave the size out.

-,TRBV9,TRBJ1-3,-,CASSEGRSSGNTIYF,TGTGCCAGCAGCGAGGGACGGAGCTCTGGAAACACCATATATTTT
once,TRBV7-2,TRBJ2-5,-,CASSSGQQGETQYF,TGTGCCAGCAGCTCGGGGCAGCAGGGAGAGACCCAGTACTTC
-,TRBV5-6,TRBJ1-2,TRBD1,CASSWRTGSSYGYTF,TGTGCCAGCAGCTGGCGGACAGGTTCTAGCTATGGCTACACCTTC
many,TRBV24-1,TRBJ1-5,-,CATSDVGQPQHF,TGTGCCACCAGTGATGTCGGTCAGCCCCAGCATTTT
few,TRBV4-1,TRBJ1-3,TRBD1,CASSQRGQALTGNTIYF,TGCGCCAGCAGCCAACGGGGACAGGCCCTTACTGGAAACACCATATATTTT
-,TRBV19,TRBJ1-2,-,CASSTPEVAGYTF,TGTGCCAGTAGTACCCCGGAGGTCGCGGGCTACACCTTC
-,TRBV11-2,TRBJ2-5,-,CASSLFTGSQETQYF,TGTGCCAGCAGCTTATTTACAGGGTCACAAGAGACCCAGTACTTC
many,TRBV2,TRBJ2-2,-,CASSTYGQKLTGELFF,TGTGCCAGCAGTACATACGGACAGAAACTCACCGGGGAGCTGTTTTTT
-,TRBV24-1,TRBJ2-7,TRBD1,CATSEDRGDSYEQYF,TGTGCCACCAGTGAGGACAGGGGGGATTCCTACGAGCAGTACTTC
-,TRBV2,TRBJ2-7,-,CASTIPDSYEQYF,TGTGCCAGCACGATCCCAGACTCCTACGAGCAGTACTTC
-,TRBV7-2,TRBJ2-7,TRBD2,CASSLVREHYEQYF,TGTGCCAGCAGCTTAGTGCGGGAGCACTACGAGCAGTACTTC
many,TRBV6-5,TRBJ1-6,-,CASSPRTVAGNSPLHF,TGTGCCAGCAGTCCGCGGACGGTGGCCGGTAATTCACCCCTCCACTTT
many,TRBV6-5,TRBJ1-2,TRBD1,CASSSLTGEYGYTF,TGTGCCAGCAGTTCACTGACAGGGGAATATGGCTACACCTTC
few,TRBV28,TRBJ2-5,TRBD1,CASSPGTGPETQYF,TGTGCCAGCAGTCCCGGGACAGGGCCTGAGACCCAGTACTTC
-,TRBV7-2,TRBJ1-6,TRBD1,CASSKDRGGASPLHF,TGTGCCAGCAGCAAGGACAGGGGTGGGGCATCACCCCTCCACTTT
-,TRBV9,TRBJ2-2,-,CASNHNTGELFF,TGTGCCAGCAACCACAACACCGGGGAGCTGTTTTTT
few,TRBV30,TRBJ2-3,TRBD2,CAWMESGGGRQYF,TGTGCCTGGATGGAAAGCGGGGGAGGTAGGCAGTATTTT
few,TRBV12-3/TRBV12-4,TRBJ2-7,-,CASSPAHYEQYF,TGTGCCAGCAGCCCAGCCCACTACGAGCAGTACTTC
-,TRBV24-1,TRBJ1-3,-,CATKAKNTIYF,TGTGCCACCAAGGCAAAAAACACCATATATTTT
-,TRBV5-1,TRBJ2-1,-,CASTLGGPGNEQFF,TGCGCCAGCACCCTGGGGGGGCCTGGCAATGAGCAGTTCTTC
-,TRBV10-3,TRBJ2-7,-,CAIQAVGYEQYF,TGTGCCATCCAGGCAGTGGGGTACGAGCAGTACTTC
few,TRBV2,TRBJ2-3,-,CASSLGGGTQYF,TGTGCCAGCAGTTTAGGGGGAGGTACGCAGTATTTT
few,TRBV10-3,TRBJ2-7,-,CAISESSAGTREQYF,TGTGCCATCAGTGAGTCGTCTGCTGGAACTCGGGAGCAGTACTTC
-,TRBV29-1,TRBJ2-3,TRBD1,CSVEDPRTGTYTDTQYF,TGCAGCGTTGAAGACCCTCGGACAGGGACGTACACAGATACGCAGTATTTT
-,TRBV6-1,TRBJ2-7,-,CASSRTPRSYEQYF,TGTGCCAGCAGCCGGACACCACGATCCTACGAGCAGTACTTC
-,TRBV11-1,TRBJ2-3,TRBD2,CASSTQIAGQESTDTQYF,TGTGCCAGCAGCACCCAAATAGCGGGGCAGGAGAGCACAGATACGCAGTATTTT
-,TRBV30,TRBJ1-2,-,CALVHRPGHGYTF,TGTGCGTTAGTCCACAGGCCGGGTCATGGCTACACCTTC
few,TRBV20-1,TRBJ2-7,TRBD2,CSARMASGPSYEQYF,TGCAGTGCTAGAATGGCTAGCGGGCCTTCCTACGAGCAGTACTTC
once,TRBV5-1,TRBJ1-3,TRBD1,CASSLTPTGAGNTIYF,TGCGCCAGCAGCCTGACCCCGACAGGGGCTGGAAACACCATATATTTT
many,TRBV5-4,TRBJ2-3,-,CASSLAERTDTQYF,TGTGCCAGCAGCTTAGCGGAAAGAACAGATACGCAGTATTTT
few,TRBV6-6,TRBJ1-1,TRBD1,CASSYSATGPTVTEAFF,TGTGCCAGCAGTTACTCTGCGACAGGGCCTACTGTCACTGAAGCTTTCTTT
many,TRBV9,TRBJ2-7,-,CASSVGQTTYEQYF,TGTGCCAGCAGCGTAGGACAGACCACCTACGAGCAGTACTTC
many,TRBV5-4,TRBJ2-5,TRBD1,CASSRAPGQGANGQETQYF,TGTGCCAGCAGTCGTGCACCGGGACAGGGGGCGAACGGGCAAGAGACCCAGTACTTC
-,TRBV25-1,TRBJ2-2,TRBD2,CASSGISGRAYTGELFF,TGTGCCAGCAGTGGGATTAGCGGGAGGGCCTACACCGGGGAGCTGTTTTTT
-,TRBV11-1,TRBJ1-3,-,CASSSEGTGRAFFGNTIYF,-
once,TRBV6-1,TRBJ1-2,-,CASTATGGGGYTF,TGTGCCAGCACCGCCACCGGGGGGGGTGGCTACACCTTC
once,TRBV19,TRBJ1-1,-,CASRGFDTEAFF,TGTGCCAGTAGGGGGTTCGACACTGAAGCTTTCTTT
-,TRBV6-1,TRBJ1-1,-,CASKIGGRTANTEAFF,TGTGCCAGCAAAATCGGGGGAAGAACAGCGAACACTGAAGCTTTCTTT
-,TRBV19,TRBJ2-1,TRBD1,CASSYSGTGVRLEQFF,TGTGCCAGTAGTTACAGCGGGACAGGGGTAAGACTTGAGCAGTTCTTC
-,TRBV12-3/TRBV12-4,TRBJ1-4,-,CASKPPAGDNEELFF,TGTGCCAGCAAGCCCCCGGCAGGGGACAATGAAGAACTGTTTTTT
-,TRBV7-6,TRBJ2-7,-,CASSSPSLVAASYEQYF,TGTGCCAGCAGCTCCCCTTCTTTGGTAGCGGCCTCCTACGAGCAGTACTTC
-,TRBV10-3,TRBJ1-3,-,CAISETILSGNTIYF,TGTGCCATCAGTGAGACGATCCTCTCTGGAAACACCATATATTTT
-,TRBV14,TRBJ2-2,TRBD1,CASRVQGAGELFF,TGTGCCAGCAGGGTACAGGGGGCCGGGGAGCTGTTTTTT
-,TRBV25-1,TRBJ2-2,-,CASSLKGRYTGELFF,TGTGCCAGCAGTTTGAAAGGACGATACACCGGGGAGCTGTTTTTT
-,TRBV4-1,TRBJ2-3,TRBD2,CASSQELAGDTDTQYF,TGCGCCAGCAGCCAAGAACTAGCGGGGGATACAGATACGCAGTATTTT
few,TRBV19,TRBJ1-2,TRBD1,CASSPTGANYGYTF,TGTGCCAGTAGCCCGACAGGGGCGAACTATGGCTACACCTTC
many,TRBV20-1,TRBJ1-1,-,CSASQGDTEAFF,TGCAGTGCTAGTCAGGGAGACACTGAAGCTTTCTTT
-,TRBV7-9,TRBJ2-1,TRBD2,CASSSLSGTRLEQFF,TGTGCCAGCAGCTCCCTATCCGGGACTAGACTTGAGCAGTTCTTC
-,TRBV12-3/TRBV12-4,TRBJ2-4,TRBD1,CASSLGEGQGGNIQYF,TGTGCCAGCAGTTTAGGGGAGGGACAGGGAGGAAACATTCAGTACTTC
few,TRBV5-6,TRBJ2-2,TRBD2,CASSWSGGAISGELFF,TGTGCCAGCAGCTGGAGCGGGGGGGCCATAAGCGGGGAGCTGTTTTTT
-,TRBV10-3,TRBJ1-4,TRBD1,CATRQGATNEKLFF,TGTGCCACCCGACAGGGGGCAACTAATGAAAAACTGTTTTTT
many,TRBV19,TRBJ2-3,-,CHMGGAETDTQYF,TGCCACATGGGGGGGGCAGAGACAGATACGCAGTATTTT